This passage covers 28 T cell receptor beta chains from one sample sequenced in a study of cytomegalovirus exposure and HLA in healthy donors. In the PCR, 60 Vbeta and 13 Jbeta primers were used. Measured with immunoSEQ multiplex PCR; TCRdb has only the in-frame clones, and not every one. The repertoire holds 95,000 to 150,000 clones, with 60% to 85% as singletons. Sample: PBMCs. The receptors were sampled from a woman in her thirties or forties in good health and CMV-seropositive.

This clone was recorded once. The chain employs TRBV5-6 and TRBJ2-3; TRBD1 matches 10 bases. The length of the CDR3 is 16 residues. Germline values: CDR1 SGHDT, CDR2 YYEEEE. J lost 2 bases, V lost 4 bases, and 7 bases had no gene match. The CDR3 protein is CASSRDRGAHTDTQYF. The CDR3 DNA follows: TGTGCCAGCAGCAGGGACAGGGGAGCGCACACAGATACGCAGTATTTT.

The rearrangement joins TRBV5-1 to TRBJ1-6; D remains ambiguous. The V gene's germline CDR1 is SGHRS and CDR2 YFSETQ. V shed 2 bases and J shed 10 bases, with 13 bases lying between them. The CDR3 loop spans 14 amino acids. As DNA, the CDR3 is TGCGCCAGCAGCTTTCTCCCGGCAGGATCACCCCTCCACTTT. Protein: CASSFLPAGSPLHF. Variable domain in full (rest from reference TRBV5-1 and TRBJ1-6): KAGVTQTPRYLIKTRGQQVTLSCSPISGHRSVSWYQQTPGQGLQFLFEYFSETQRNKGNFPGRFSGRQFSNSRSEMNVSTLELGDSALYLCASSFLPAGSPLHFGNGTRLTVT.

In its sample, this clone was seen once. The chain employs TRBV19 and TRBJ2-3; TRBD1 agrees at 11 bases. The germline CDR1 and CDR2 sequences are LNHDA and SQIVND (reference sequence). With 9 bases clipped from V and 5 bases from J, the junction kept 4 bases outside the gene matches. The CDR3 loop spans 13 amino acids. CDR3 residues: CASGQGARDTQYF. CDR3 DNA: TGTGCCAGCGGACAGGGGGCGAGAGATACGCAGTATTTT.

DNA of the CDR3: TGCGCCAGCAGCTTGCTATTCGGGGGGGGGAATTCACCCCTCCACTTT. Translating it yields CASSLLFGGGNSPLHF. J is TRBJ1-6 and V is TRBV5-1; D may be TRBD1 (5 bases). This CDR3 spans 16 amino acids. From germline, CDR1 is SGHRS and CDR2 YFSETQ. V lost 1 base and J lost 7, with 15 bases in between.

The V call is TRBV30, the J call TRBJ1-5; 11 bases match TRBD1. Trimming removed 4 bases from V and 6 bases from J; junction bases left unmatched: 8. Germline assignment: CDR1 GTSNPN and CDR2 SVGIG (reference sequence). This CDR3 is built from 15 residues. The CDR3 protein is CAWTPGTGGGQPQHF. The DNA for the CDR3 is TGTGCCTGGACCCCCGGGACAGGGGGTGGTCAGCCCCAGCATTTT.

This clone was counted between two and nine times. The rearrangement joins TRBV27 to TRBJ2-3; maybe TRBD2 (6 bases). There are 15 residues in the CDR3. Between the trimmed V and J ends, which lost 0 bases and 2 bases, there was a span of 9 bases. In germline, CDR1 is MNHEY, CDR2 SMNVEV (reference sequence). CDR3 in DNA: TGTGCCAGCAGTTTATCCGGGGACTTCACAGATACGCAGTATTTT. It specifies CASSLSGDFTDTQYF.

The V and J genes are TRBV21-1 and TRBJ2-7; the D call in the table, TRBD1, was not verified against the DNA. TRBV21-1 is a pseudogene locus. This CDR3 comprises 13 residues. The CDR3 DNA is TGTGCCAGCATCCGGGACAGGGTAGTCGAGCAGTACTTC. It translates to CASIRDRVVEQYF.

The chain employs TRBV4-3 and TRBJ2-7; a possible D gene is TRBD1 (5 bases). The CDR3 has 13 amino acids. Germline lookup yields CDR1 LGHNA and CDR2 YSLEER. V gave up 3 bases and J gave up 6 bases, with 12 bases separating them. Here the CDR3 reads CASSQGWGGEQYF. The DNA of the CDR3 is TGCGCCAGCAGCCAGGGTTGGGGCGGCGAGCAGTACTTC.

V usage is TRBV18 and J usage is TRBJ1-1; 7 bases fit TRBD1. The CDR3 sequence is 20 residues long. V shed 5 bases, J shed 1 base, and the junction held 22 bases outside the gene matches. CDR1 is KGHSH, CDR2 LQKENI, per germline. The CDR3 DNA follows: TGTGCCAGCTCATTGGGGATACCAATTTCCAGGGACAGCGGGAACACTGAAGCTTTCTTT. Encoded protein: CASSLGIPISRDSGNTEAFF.

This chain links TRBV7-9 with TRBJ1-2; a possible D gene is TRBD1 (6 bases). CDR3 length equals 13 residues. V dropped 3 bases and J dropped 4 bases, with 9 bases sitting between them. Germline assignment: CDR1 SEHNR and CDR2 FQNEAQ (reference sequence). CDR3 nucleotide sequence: TGTGCCAGCAGCTTGGGGGGGCCCTATGGCTACACCTTC. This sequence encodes CASSLGGPYGYTF. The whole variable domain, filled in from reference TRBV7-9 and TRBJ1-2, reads DTGVSQNPRHKITKRGQNVTFRCDPISEHNRLYWYRQTLGQGPEFLTYFQNEAQLEKSRLLSDRFSAERPKGSFSTLEIQRTEQGDSAMYLCASSLGGPYGYTFGSGTRLTVV.

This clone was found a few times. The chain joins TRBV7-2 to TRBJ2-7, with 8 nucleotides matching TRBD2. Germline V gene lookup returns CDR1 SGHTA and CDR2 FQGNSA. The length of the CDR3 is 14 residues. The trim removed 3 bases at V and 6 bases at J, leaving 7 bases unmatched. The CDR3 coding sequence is TGTGCCAGCAGCTTTGGCGGGAGGTTAGTCGAGCAGTACTTC. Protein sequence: CASSFGGRLVEQYF.

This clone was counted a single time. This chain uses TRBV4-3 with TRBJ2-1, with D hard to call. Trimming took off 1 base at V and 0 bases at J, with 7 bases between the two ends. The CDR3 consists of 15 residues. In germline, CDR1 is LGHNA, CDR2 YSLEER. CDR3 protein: CASSQGQSSYNEQFF. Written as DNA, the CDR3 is TGCGCCAGCAGCCAAGGGCAAAGCTCCTACAATGAGCAGTTCTTC.

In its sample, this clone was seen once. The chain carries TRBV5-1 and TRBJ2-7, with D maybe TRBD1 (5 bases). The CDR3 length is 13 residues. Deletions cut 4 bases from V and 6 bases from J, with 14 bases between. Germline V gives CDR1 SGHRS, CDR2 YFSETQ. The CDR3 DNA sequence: TGCGCCAGCAGCCAGGTTCAGGGCGGCGAGCAGTACTTC. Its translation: CASSQVQGGEQYF.

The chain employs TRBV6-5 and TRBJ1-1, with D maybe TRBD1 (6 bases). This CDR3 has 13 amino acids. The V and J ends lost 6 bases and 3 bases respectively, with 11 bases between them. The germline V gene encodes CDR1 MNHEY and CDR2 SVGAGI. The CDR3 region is CASRRTVYTEAFF. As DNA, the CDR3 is TGTGCCAGCAGGCGGACAGTTTACACTGAAGCTTTCTTT.

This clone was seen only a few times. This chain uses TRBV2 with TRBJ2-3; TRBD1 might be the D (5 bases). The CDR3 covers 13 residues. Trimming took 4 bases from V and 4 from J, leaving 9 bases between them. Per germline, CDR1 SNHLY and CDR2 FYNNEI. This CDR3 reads CASSGQIADTQYF. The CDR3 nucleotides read TGTGCCAGCAGTGGACAGATAGCAGATACGCAGTATTTT.

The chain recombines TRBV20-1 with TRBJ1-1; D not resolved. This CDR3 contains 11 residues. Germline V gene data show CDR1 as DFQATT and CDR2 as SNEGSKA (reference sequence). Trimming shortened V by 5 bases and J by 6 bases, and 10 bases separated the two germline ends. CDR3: CSAPLVAEAFF. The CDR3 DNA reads TGCAGTGCTCCCCTCGTAGCTGAAGCTTTCTTT.

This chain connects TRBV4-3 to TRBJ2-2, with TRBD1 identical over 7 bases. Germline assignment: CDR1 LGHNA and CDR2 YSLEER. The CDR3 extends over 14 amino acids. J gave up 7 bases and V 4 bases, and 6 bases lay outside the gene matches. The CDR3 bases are TGCGCCAGCAGCCCTCGACAGGGCGTCGGGGAGCTGTTTTTT. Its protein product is CASSPRQGVGELFF.

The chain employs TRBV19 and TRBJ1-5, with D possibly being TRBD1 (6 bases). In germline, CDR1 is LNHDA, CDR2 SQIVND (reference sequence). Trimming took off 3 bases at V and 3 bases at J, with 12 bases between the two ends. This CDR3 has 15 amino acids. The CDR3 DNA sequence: TGTGCCAGTAGTATCGGACCAGGGGCCAATCAGCCCCAGCATTTT. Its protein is CASSIGPGANQPQHF. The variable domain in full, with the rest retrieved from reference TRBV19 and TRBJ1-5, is DGGITQSPKYLFRKEGQNVTLSCEQNLNHDAMYWYRQDPGQGLRLIYYSQIVNDFQKGDIAEGYSVSREKKESFPLTVTSAQKNPTAFYLCASSIGPGANQPQHFGDGTRLSIL.

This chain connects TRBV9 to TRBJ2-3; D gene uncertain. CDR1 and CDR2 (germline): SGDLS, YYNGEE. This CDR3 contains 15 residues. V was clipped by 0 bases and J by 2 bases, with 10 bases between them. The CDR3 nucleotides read TGTGCCAGCAGCGTAGTCCCAGTTGTCACAGATACGCAGTATTTT. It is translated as CASSVVPVVTDTQYF.

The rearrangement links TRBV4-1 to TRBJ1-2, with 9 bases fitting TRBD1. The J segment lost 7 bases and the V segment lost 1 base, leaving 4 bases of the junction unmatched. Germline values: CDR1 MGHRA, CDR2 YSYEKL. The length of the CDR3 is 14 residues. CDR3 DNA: TGCGCCAGCAGCCAAGCCGGGACAGGGTTTGGCTACACCTTC. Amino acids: CASSQAGTGFGYTF.

This chain's CDR3 is CASSLGQTTNEKLFF. In DNA, the CDR3 is TGTGCCAGCAGCTTAGGACAGACAACTAATGAAAAACTGTTTTTT. This sequence joins TRBV7-8 and TRBJ1-4; a possible D gene is TRBD1 (5 bases). CDR1 and CDR2 from the germline V gene are SGHVS and FQNEAQ. V lost 1 base and J 0 bases, leaving 6 bases between the germline ends. The CDR3 covers 15 residues.

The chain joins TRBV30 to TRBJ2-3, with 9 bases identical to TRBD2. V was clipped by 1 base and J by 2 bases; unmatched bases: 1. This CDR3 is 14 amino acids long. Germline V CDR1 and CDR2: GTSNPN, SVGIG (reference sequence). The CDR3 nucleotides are TGTGCCTGGAGTGCTAGCGGGAACACAGATACGCAGTATTTT. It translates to CAWSASGNTDTQYF.

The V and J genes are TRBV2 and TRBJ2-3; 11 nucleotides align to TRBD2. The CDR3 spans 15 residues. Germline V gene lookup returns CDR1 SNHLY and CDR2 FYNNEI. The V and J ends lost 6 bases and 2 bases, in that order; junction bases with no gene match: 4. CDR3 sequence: CASRRLAGFTDTQYF. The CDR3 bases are TGTGCCAGCAGGCGACTAGCGGGGTTCACAGATACGCAGTATTTT.

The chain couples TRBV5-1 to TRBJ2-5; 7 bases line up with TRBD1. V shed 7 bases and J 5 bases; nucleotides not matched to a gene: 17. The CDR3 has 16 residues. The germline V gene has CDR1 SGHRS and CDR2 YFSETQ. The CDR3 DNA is TGCGCCAGCGGCCCCGGGACAGCTAAGAGTTGGGAGACCCAGTACTTC. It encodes CASGPGTAKSWETQYF.

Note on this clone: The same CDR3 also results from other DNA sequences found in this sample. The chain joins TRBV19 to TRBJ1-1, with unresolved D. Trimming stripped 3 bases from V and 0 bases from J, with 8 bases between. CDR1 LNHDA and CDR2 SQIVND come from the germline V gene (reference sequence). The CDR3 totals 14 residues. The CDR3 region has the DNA TGTGCCAGTAGTATTCCAGGTATGAACACTGAAGCTTTCTTT. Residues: CASSIPGMNTEAFF.

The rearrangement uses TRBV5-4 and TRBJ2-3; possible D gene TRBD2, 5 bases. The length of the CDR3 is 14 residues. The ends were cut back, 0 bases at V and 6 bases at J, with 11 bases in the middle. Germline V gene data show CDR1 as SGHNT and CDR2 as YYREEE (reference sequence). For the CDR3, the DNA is TGTGCCAGCAGCTTGGCCTCAAGGGAGGATACGCAGTATTTT. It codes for CASSLASREDTQYF.

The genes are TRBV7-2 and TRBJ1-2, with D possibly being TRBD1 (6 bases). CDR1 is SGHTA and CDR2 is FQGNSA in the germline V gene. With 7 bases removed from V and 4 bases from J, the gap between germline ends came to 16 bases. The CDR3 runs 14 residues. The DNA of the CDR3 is TGTGCCAGCACCGCAACAGTCAGGGGCTATGGCTACACCTTC. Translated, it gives CASTATVRGYGYTF.

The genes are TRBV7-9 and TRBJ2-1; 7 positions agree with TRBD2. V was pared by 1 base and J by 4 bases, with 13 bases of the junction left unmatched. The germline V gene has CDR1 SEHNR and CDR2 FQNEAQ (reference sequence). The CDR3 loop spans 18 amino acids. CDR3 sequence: CASSLDGWDGREYNEQFF. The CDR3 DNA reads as TGTGCCAGCAGCTTAGACGGATGGGATGGGCGGGAGTACAATGAGCAGTTCTTC. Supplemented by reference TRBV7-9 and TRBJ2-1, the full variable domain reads DTGVSQNPRHKITKRGQNVTFRCDPISEHNRLYWYRQTLGQGPEFLTYFQNEAQLEKSRLLSDRFSAERPKGSFSTLEIQRTEQGDSAMYLCASSLDGWDGREYNEQFFGPGTRLTVL.